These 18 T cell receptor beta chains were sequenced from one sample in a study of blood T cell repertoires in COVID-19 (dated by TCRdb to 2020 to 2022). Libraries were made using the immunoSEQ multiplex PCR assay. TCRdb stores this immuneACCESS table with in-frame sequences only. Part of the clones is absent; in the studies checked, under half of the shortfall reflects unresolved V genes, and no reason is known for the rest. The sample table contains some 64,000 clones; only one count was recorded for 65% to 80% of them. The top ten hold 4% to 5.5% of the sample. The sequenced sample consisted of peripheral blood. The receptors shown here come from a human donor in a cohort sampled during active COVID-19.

CDR3 sequence reads: CASSLSTDSNQPQHF. DNA for the CDR3: TGTGCCAGCAGCTTGAGTACAGATAGCAATCAGCCCCAGCATTTT. The chain has TRBV5-5 and TRBJ1-5; no definite D call. Trimming pared 1 base from V and 0 bases from J, leaving 8 bases between. Germline CDR1 reads SGHKS; CDR2 reads YYEKEE (reference sequence). This CDR3 is built from 15 residues. The whole variable domain, remainder taken from reference TRBV5-5 and TRBJ1-5, is DAGVTQSPTHLIKTRGQQVTLRCSPISGHKSVSWYQQVLGQGPQFIFQYYEKEERGRGNFPDRFSARQFPNYSSELNVNALLLGDSALYLCASSLSTDSNQPQHFGDGTRLSIL.

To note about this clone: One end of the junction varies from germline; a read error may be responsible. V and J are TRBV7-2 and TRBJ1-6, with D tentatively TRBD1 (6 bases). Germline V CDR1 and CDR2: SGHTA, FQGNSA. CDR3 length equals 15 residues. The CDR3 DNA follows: TGTGCCAGCAGATTAGGAGGGGGTAGAAATTCACCCCTCCACTTT. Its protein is CASRLGGGRNSPLHF.

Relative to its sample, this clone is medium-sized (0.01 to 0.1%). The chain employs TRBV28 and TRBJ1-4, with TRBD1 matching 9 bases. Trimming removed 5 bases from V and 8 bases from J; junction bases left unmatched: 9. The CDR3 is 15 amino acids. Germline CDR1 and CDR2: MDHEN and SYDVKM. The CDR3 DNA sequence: TGTGCCAGCAGTGTACCGGGGACAGGGCGGGAAAAACTGTTTTTT. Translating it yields CASSVPGTGREKLFF. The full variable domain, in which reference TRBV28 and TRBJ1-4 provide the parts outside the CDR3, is DVKVTQSSRYLVKRTGEKVFLECVQDMDHENMFWYRQDPGLGLRLIYFSYDVKMKEKGDIPEGYSVSREKKERFSLILESASTNQTSMYLCASSVPGTGREKLFFGSGTQLSVL.

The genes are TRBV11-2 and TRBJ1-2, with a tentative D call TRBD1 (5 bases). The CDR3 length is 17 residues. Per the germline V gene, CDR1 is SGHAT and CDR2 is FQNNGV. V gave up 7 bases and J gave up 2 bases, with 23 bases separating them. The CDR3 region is CASTRVGGPSPNYGYTF. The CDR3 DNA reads TGTGCCAGCACCAGGGTGGGGGGACCCAGTCCCAACTATGGCTACACCTTC. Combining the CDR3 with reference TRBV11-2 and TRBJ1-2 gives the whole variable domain EAGVAQSPRYKIIEKRQSVAFWCNPISGHATLYWYQQILGQGPKLLIQFQNNGVVDDSQLPKDRFSAERLKGVDSTLKIQPAKLEDSAVYLCASTRVGGPSPNYGYTFGSGTRLTVV.

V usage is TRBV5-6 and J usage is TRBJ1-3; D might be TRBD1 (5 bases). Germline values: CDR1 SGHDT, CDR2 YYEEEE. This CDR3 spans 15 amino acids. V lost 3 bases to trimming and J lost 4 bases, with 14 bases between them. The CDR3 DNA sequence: TGTGCCAGCAGCTCCGATGGCGGGGGGGGAAACACCATATATTTT. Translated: CASSSDGGGGNTIYF.

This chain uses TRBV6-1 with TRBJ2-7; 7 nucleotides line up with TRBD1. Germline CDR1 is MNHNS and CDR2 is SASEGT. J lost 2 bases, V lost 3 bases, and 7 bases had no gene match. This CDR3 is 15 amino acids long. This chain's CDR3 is CASSETGLLAYEQYF. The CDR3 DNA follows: TGTGCCAGCAGTGAGACAGGGCTCCTTGCCTACGAGCAGTACTTC.

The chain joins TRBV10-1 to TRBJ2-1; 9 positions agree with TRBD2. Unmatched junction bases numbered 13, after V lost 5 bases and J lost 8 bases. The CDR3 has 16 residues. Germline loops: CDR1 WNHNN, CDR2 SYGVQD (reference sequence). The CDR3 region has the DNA TGCGCCAGCAGTAACACTCCGGGACTAGCTACGGATGAGCAGTTCTTC. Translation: CASSNTPGLATDEQFF.

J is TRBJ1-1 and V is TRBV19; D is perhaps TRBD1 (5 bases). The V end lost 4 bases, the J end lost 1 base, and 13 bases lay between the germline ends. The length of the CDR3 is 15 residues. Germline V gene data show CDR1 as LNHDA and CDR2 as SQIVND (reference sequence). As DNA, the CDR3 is TGTGCCAGTAGTAGAGGACACACGAAGAACACTGAAGCTTTCTTT. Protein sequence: CASSRGHTKNTEAFF.

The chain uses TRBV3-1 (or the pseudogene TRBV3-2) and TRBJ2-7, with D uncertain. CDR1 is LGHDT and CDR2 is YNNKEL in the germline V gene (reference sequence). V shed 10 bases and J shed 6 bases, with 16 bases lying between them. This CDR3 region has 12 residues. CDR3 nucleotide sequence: TGTGCCACGAGTACCCCTCCGGGCGAGCAGTACTTC. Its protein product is CATSTPPGEQYF.

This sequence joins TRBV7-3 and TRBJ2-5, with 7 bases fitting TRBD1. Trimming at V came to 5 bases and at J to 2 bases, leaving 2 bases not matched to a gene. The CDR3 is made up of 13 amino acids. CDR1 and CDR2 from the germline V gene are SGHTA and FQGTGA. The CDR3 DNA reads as TGTGCCAGCAGCCGGGGACAGCAAGAGACCCAGTACTTC. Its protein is CASSRGQQETQYF. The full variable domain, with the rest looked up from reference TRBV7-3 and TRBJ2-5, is GAGVSQTPSNKVTEKGKYVELRCDPISGHTALYWYRQSLGQGPEFLIYFQGTGAADDSGLPNDRFFAVRPEGSVSTLKIQRTERGDSAVYLCASSRGQQETQYFGPGTRLLVL.

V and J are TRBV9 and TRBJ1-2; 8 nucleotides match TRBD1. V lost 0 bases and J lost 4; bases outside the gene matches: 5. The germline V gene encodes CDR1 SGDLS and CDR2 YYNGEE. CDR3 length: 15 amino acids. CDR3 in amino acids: CASSVAQGAGYGYTF. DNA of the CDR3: TGTGCCAGCAGCGTAGCGCAGGGGGCGGGCTATGGCTACACCTTC.

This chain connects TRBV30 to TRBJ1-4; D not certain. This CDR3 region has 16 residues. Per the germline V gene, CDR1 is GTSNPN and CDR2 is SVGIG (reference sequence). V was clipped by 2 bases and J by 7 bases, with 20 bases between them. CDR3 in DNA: TGTGCCTGGAGTCCCCCAGGATCGGGGTATGGTGAAAAACTGTTTTTT. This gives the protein CAWSPPGSGYGEKLFF.

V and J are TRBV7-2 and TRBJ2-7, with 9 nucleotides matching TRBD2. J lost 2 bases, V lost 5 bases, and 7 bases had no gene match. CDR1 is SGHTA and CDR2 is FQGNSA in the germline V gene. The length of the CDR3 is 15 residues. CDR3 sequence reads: CASSPSGGMAYEQYF. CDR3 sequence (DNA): TGTGCCAGCAGCCCGAGCGGGGGGATGGCCTACGAGCAGTACTTC. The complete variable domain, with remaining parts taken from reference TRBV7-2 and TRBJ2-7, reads GAGVSQSPSNKVTEKGKDVELRCDPISGHTALYWYRQSLGQGLEFLIYFQGNSAPDKSGLPSDRFSAERTGGSVSTLTIQRTQQEDSAVYLCASSPSGGMAYEQYFGPGTRLTVT.

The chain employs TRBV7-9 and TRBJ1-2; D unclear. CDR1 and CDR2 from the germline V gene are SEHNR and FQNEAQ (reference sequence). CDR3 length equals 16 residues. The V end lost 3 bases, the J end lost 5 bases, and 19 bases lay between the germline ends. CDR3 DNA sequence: TGTGCCAGCAGCTTGGGCGGCCGAGGGAAAGATTATGGCTACACCTTC. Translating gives CASSLGGRGKDYGYTF.

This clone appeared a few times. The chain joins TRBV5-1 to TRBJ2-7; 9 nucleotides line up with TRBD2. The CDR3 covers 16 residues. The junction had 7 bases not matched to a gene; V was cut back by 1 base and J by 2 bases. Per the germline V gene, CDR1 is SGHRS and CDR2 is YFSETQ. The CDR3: CASSLTVVAGAYEQYF. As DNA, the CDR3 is TGCGCCAGCAGCTTGACTGTTGTAGCGGGGGCCTACGAGCAGTACTTC.

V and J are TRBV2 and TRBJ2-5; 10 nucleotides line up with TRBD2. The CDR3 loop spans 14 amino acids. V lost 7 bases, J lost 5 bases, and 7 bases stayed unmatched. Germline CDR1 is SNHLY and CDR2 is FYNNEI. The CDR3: CASNLGGLAETQYF. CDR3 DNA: TGTGCCAGCAATTTAGGGGGACTAGCGGAGACCCAGTACTTC.

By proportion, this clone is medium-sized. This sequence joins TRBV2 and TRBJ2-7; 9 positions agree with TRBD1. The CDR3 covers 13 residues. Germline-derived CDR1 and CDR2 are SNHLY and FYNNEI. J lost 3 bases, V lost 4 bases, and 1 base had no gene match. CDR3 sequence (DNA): TGTGCCAGCAGTGGGACAGGGGACTACGAGCAGTACTTC. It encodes CASSGTGDYEQYF.

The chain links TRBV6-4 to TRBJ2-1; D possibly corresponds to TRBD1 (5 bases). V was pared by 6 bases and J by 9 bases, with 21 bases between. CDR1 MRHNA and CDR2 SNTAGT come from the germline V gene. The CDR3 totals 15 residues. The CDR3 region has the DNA TGTGCCAGCAGCGGTACGCACCAGGGTGGTATTGAGCAGTTCTTC. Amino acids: CASSGTHQGGIEQFF.